A single count supports the clone carrying this TCR beta chain. The data are from a study of T cell changes during pregnancy in multiple sclerosis. Measured with immunoSEQ multiplex PCR; TCRdb has only the in-frame clones, and not every one. Counted here are around 40,000 clones, roughly nine tenths occurring once; the ten biggest clones make up 1% to 1.5%. This CDR3 is 16 amino acids long. Specimen: CD4+ T cells from peripheral blood mononuclear cells, collected in the first trimester of pregnancy. This chain links TRBV21-1 with TRBJ2-7; the table's D gene call, TRBD2, was not cross checked with the DNA. TRBV21-1 is a listed pseudogene. This sequence was found in a female donor with multiple sclerosis, enrolled in a pregnancy study. CDR3: CASSKGPEAVLYEQYF. The CDR3 DNA reads TGTGCCAGCAGCAAAGGTCCAGAGGCGGTACTCTACGAGCAGTACTTC.